This T cell receptor (beta chain) was recorded in a study of tumor-infiltrating lymphocytes in oesophageal squamous cell carcinoma. This clonotype is termed medium-sized (0.01 to 0.1%). TCRdb re-analysed the PCR reads in MiXCR, keeping a single row per CDR3 protein. The table shows about 14,000 distinct CDR3 sequences, with roughly half occurring only once. The V segment lost 4 bases and the J segment 7 bases; nucleotides outside the gene matches: 13. This CDR3 is 16 amino acids long. Germline V gene lookup returns CDR1 SGHVS and CDR2 FQNEAQ. The chain has TRBV7-8 and TRBJ2-7, with 10 bases fitting TRBD2. The receptor was isolated from a male donor with esophageal squamous cell carcinoma. The sequenced sample consisted of blood. Written as DNA, the CDR3 is TGTGCCAGCAGCTCGCAAACAGCGGGAGGGCCGGGGGAGCAGTACTTC. Its translation is CASSSQTAGGPGEQYF.